The clone carrying this T cell receptor (beta chain) came up a few times. Its target is unknown. These data are taken from a study of vaccination and CD4 T cells after COVID-19. This CDR3 has 14 residues. V lost 6 bases and J 4 bases, leaving 13 bases between the germline ends. Germline V gene sequence: CDR1 ENHRY, CDR2 SYGVKD. Once obtained from cultured CD4+ T cells, the DNA was sequenced using the Oncomine TCR Beta short-read assay. TCRdb independently ran MiXCR on the PCR reads; one entry per CDR3 protein. The sample records some 8,700 distinct CDR3 sequences, 51% being singletons. Treatment specified: approximately 9-day PBMC culture with coronavirus spike peptide pools or control peptides (ViraFEST assay). Study-wide findings and caveats: Only after vaccination were a median approximately 85% of convalescents' reactive clones seen.

The sequenced material came from CD4+ T cells from blood, cultured in vitro. The sequence was collected from a human donor who had recovered from COVID-19. The J gene is TRBJ2-1, the V gene TRBV10-3; D is unresolved. The CDR3 sequence: CAIRDGERYNEQFF. The CDR3, as DNA: TGTGCCATCAGGGACGGAGAAAGATACAATGAGCAGTTCTTC.